This TCR beta chain is drawn from a study of shared clonotypes between healthy human individuals. About the research overall: Donors, aged 18 to 49, were a couple of women and three men.

The authors divided CD4+ cells into CD45RA+ naive and CD45RA-negative memory subsets. Study conclusions and caveats: Measured sharing among donors was expected to vary with sequencing depth.

Points on this clone: Its antigen is not identified.

In germline, CDR1 is MNHEY, CDR2 SVGAGI. This CDR3 spans 15 amino acids. Unmatched junction bases numbered 9, after V lost 6 bases and J lost 2 bases. Here immunoSEQ multiplex PCR was the method, and the copy in TCRdb shows in-frame clones only, minus some. The sample contains roughly 2.2 million clones, approximately 95% of which appear only once. The V gene is TRBV6-5, the J gene TRBJ2-7, with 8 nucleotides matching TRBD1. The sample was naive CD4+ T cells from PBMCs. Specified subset: CD45RA+ positively selected. The clonotype was recovered from a man between 18 and 29 years old in good health. Some clones in this sample may be carry-over from other donors' samples. The CDR3 loop reads CASSARGRRPYEQYF. Here the CDR3 DNA reads TGTGCCAGCAGCGCCAGGGGGCGGAGGCCCTACGAGCAGTACTTC.